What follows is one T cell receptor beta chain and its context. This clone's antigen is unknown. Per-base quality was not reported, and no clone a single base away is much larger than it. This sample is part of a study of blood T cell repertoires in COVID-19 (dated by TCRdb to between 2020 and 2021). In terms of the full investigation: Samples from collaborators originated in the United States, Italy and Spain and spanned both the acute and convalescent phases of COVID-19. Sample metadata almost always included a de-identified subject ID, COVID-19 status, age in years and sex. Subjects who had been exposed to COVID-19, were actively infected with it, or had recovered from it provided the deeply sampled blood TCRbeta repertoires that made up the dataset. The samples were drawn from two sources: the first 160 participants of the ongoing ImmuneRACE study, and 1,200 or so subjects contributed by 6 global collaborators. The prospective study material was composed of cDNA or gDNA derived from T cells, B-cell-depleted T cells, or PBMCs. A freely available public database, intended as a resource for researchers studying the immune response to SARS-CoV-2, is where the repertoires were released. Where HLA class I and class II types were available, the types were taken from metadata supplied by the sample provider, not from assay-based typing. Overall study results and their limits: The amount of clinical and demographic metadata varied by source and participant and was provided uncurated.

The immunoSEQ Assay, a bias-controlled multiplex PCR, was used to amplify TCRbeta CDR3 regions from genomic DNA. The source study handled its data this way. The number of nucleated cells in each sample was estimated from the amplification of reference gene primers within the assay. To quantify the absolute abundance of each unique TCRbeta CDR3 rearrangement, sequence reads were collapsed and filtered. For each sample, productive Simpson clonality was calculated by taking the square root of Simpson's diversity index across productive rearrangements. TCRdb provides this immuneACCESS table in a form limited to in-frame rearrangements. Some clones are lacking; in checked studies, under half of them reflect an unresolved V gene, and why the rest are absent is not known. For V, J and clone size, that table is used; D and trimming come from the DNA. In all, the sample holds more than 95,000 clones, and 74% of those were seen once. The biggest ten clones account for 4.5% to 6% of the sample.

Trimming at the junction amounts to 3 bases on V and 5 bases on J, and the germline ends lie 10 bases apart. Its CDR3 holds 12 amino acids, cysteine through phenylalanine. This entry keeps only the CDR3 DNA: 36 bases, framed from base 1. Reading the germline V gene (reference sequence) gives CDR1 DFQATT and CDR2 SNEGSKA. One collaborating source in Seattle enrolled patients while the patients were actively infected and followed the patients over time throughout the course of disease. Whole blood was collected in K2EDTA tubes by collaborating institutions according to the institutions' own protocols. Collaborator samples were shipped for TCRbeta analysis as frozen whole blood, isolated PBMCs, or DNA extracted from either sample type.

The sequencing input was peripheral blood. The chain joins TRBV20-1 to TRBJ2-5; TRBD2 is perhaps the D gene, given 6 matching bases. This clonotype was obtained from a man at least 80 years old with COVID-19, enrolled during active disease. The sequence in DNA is TGCAGTGCTAGTTCGACTAGGGAGACCCAGTACTTC. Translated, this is CSASSTRETQYF.